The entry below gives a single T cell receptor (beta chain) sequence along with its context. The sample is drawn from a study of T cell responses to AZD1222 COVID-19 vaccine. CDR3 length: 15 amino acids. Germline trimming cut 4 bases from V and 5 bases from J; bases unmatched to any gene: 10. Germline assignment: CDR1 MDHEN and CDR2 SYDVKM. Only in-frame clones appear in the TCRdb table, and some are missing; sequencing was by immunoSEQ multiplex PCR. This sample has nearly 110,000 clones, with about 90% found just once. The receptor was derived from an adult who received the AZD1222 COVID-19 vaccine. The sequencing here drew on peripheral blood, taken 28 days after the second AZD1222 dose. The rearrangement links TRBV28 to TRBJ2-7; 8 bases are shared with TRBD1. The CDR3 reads CASSSLTGEVNEQYF. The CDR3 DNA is TGTGCCAGCAGTTCCCTGACAGGGGAAGTGAACGAGCAGTACTTC.